The T cell receptor beta chain under discussion was sequenced for a study of cytomegalovirus exposure and HLA in healthy donors. Broader study findings: The authors listed some 160 TCR beta chains as cytomegalovirus-associated. Versus the roughly 670-donor mean, an Asian-associated ancestry cluster reportedly showed fewer N-insertions in a later analysis. Solely CMV serostatus was available to characterize immune exposure.

The CDR3 extends over 14 amino acids. CDR1 and CDR2 from the germline V gene are MNHEY and SVGAGI. The trim removed 8 bases at V and 4 bases at J, leaving 8 bases unmatched. As concerns this clone: Its cognate antigen is unknown.

60 Vbeta and 13 Jbeta primers were used in PCR. Only in-frame clones appear in the TCRdb table, and some are missing; sequencing was by immunoSEQ multiplex PCR. The sample has 180,000 or so clones; over 75% are singletons. Material: PBMCs. This rearrangement joins TRBV6-5 to TRBJ1-2, with 9 bases lining up with TRBD1. The receptor's source is a man in his late teens or twenties in good health and CMV-seropositive. CDR3 loop: CASSHRGRGYGYTF. In DNA form, the CDR3 reads TGTGCCAGCTCGCACAGGGGGCGCGGCTATGGCTACACCTTC.